The next 14 T cell receptor beta chains were all read from a single sample in a study of cytomegalovirus exposure and HLA in healthy donors (dated by TCRdb to 2016 to 2017). Library preparation was by the immunoSEQ multiplex PCR assay. For the multiplex PCR, a mixture combining 60 forward primers for TCR Vbeta segments and 13 reverse primers for TCR Jbeta segments was used. TCRdb holds this immuneACCESS table with in-frame rearrangements only. Some clones are missing; in checked studies, unresolved V genes explain under half, and the rest has no known cause. For this sample, the table gives 65,000 to 90,000 clones. The ten largest clonotypes hold around 2.5% of the sample. The sample consisted of PBMCs. These receptors all come from a man in his forties or fifties in good health and CMV-seronegative.

The chain employs TRBV7-8 and TRBJ2-2, with D possibly TRBD1 on 5 matching bases. The germline CDR1 and CDR2 sequences are SGHVS and FQNEAQ. The CDR3 runs to 16 residues. Trimming stripped 3 bases from V and 4 bases from J, with 15 bases between. The CDR3 DNA is TGTGCCAGCAGCTTGCCCAGGGCCCTGGGCACCGGGGAGCTGTTTTTT. Its translation: CASSLPRALGTGELFF.

The chain couples TRBV9 to TRBJ2-7; 9 bases are shared with TRBD1. The CDR3 covers 14 residues. Germline V gives CDR1 SGDLS, CDR2 YYNGEE. The J segment lost 6 bases and the V segment lost 3 bases, leaving 7 bases of the junction unmatched. This chain's CDR3 is CASSDRDREGEQYF. CDR3 nucleotides: TGTGCCAGCAGCGACCGGGACAGGGAAGGCGAGCAGTACTTC.

CDR3 protein: CASSQDLAGSTDTQYF. CDR3 DNA: TGTGCCAGCAGCCAAGATCTCGCGGGGAGCACAGATACGCAGTATTTT. The V call is TRBV4-2, the J call TRBJ2-3; D may be TRBD2 (6 bases). The V end lost 0 bases, the J end lost 0 bases, and 10 bases lay between the germline ends. CDR3 size: 16 residues. Looked up from germline, CDR1 is LGHNA and CDR2 is YNFKEQ.

V usage is TRBV6-1 and J usage is TRBJ1-2; no definite D call. Germline CDR1 reads MNHNS; CDR2 reads SASEGT. Trimming stripped 6 bases from V and 7 bases from J, with 15 bases between. The length of the CDR3 is 13 residues. DNA of the CDR3: TGTGCCAGCAGCGTTACTGACTACAGTGGCTACACCTTC. Amino acids: CASSVTDYSGYTF.

The rearrangement links TRBV11-2 to TRBJ2-7, with D possibly TRBD1 on 6 matching bases. CDR1 SGHAT and CDR2 FQNNGV come from the germline V gene. The CDR3 loop spans 17 amino acids. V lost 0 bases and J lost 7, with 22 bases in between. DNA of the CDR3: TGTGCCAGCAGCTTAGATAGGGGGTCCTCTTTTCCCGCTGAGCAGTACTTC. Translated: CASSLDRGSSFPAEQYF.

This chain connects TRBV6-6 to TRBJ2-7; no clear D. This CDR3 spans 12 amino acids. V lost 2 bases and J 4 bases, leaving 6 bases between the germline ends. The germline V gene has CDR1 MNHNY and CDR2 SVGAGI (reference sequence). The CDR3 region is CASSYREYEQYF. In DNA form, the CDR3 reads TGTGCCAGCAGTTACCGAGAATACGAGCAGTACTTC.

The chain carries TRBV7-9 and TRBJ2-3; a possible D gene is TRBD2 (5 bases). Germline values: CDR1 SEHNR, CDR2 FQNEAQ (reference sequence). V lost 5 bases and J 4 bases, leaving 16 bases between the germline ends. The CDR3 contains 15 residues. CDR3 sequence: CASSTLRGIPDTQYF. CDR3 bases: TGTGCCAGCAGCACCCTCCGGGGTATCCCAGATACGCAGTATTTT.

This chain links TRBV18 with TRBJ2-3; TRBD1 matches at 7 bases. CDR3 length: 17 amino acids. V gave up 2 bases and J gave up 2 bases; unmatched junction bases: 10. The germline gives CDR1 KGHSH, CDR2 LQKENI. In DNA, the CDR3 is TGTGCCAGCTCACCAACTCCGGACAGGAGGTTCACAGATACGCAGTATTTT. Protein: CASSPTPDRRFTDTQYF.

DNA of the CDR3: TGTGCCAGCAGCCAAGATCTGAGGCGGGGGGGCCAAAATGAGCAGTTCTTC. Protein product: CASSQDLRRGGQNEQFF. The chain joins TRBV4-2 to TRBJ2-1; 9 bases map to TRBD2. CDR1 and CDR2 from the germline V gene are LGHNA and YNFKEQ. The ends lost 0 bases at V and 7 bases at J; junction bases unmatched: 10. The CDR3 length is 17 residues.

The chain couples TRBV7-2 to TRBJ1-2; 8 bases fit TRBD1. Germline V CDR1 and CDR2: SGHTA, FQGNSA. V lost 5 bases, J lost 7 bases, and 15 bases stayed unmatched. The CDR3 totals 16 residues. The CDR3 DNA follows: TGTGCCAGCAGCCAAAGCCGAGCTCAGGGGGCCTCTGGCTACACCTTC. Protein product: CASSQSRAQGASGYTF.

The chain recombines TRBV4-1 with TRBJ1-1; 7 bases agree with TRBD1. J lost 0 bases, V lost 4 bases, and 11 bases had no gene match. This CDR3 is 17 amino acids long. The germline V gene encodes CDR1 MGHRA and CDR2 YSYEKL. The CDR3 DNA sequence: TGCGCCAGCAGCCTAAGTATTAGACAGGGACTGAACACTGAAGCTTTCTTT. It yields the protein CASSLSIRQGLNTEAFF.

This chain links TRBV6-1 with TRBJ1-4; 7 nucleotides agree with TRBD1. This CDR3 spans 15 amino acids. The germline gives CDR1 MNHNS, CDR2 SASEGT. The CDR3 DNA is TGTGCTTCACGAAAGGCGACAGGGATAAATGAAAAACTGTTTTTT. Protein product: CASRKATGINEKLFF.

The genes are TRBV9 and TRBJ2-1; 8 bases align to TRBD2. J gave up 0 bases and V 0 bases, and 8 bases lay outside the gene matches. The V gene's germline CDR1 is SGDLS and CDR2 YYNGEE. The CDR3 consists of 18 residues. For the CDR3, the DNA is TGTGCCAGCAGCGTAGGAGGGAGCGGGGGATCCTCCTACAATGAGCAGTTCTTC. Protein sequence: CASSVGGSGGSSYNEQFF. The whole variable domain, remainder taken from reference TRBV9 and TRBJ2-1, is DSGVTQTPKHLITATGQRVTLRCSPRSGDLSVYWYQQSLDQGLQFLIQYYNGEERAKGNILERFSAQQFPDLHSELNLSSLELGDSALYFCASSVGGSGGSSYNEQFFGPGTRLTVL.

The chain is built from TRBV6-1 and TRBJ2-5; D is perhaps TRBD2 (5 bases). In germline, CDR1 is MNHNS, CDR2 SASEGT. The ends were cut back, 4 bases at V and 3 bases at J, with 15 bases in the middle. The CDR3 is 15 residues long. CDR3 nucleotides: TGTGCCAGCAGTGCGTTTCGTATCGGGGAAGAGACCCAGTACTTC. The encoded protein is CASSAFRIGEETQYF.